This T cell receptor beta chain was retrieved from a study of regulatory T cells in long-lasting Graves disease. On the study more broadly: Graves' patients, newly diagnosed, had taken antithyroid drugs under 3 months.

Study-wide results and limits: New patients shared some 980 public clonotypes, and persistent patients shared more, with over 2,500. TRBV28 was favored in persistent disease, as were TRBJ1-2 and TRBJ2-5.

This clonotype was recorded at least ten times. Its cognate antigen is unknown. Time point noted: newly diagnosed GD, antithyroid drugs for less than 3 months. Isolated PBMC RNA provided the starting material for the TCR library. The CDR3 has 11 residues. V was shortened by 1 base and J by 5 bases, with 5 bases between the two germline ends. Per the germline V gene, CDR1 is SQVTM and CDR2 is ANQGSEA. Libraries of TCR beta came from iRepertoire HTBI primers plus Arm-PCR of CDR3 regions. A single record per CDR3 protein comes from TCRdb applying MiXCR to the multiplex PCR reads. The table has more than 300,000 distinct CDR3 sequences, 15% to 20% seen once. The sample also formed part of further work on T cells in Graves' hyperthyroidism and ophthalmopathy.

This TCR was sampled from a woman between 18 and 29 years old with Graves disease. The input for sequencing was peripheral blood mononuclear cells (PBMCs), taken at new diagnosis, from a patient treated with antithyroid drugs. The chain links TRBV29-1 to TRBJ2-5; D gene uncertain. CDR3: CSVEVGETQYF. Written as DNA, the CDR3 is TGCAGCGTTGAAGTCGGGGAGACCCAGTACTTC.